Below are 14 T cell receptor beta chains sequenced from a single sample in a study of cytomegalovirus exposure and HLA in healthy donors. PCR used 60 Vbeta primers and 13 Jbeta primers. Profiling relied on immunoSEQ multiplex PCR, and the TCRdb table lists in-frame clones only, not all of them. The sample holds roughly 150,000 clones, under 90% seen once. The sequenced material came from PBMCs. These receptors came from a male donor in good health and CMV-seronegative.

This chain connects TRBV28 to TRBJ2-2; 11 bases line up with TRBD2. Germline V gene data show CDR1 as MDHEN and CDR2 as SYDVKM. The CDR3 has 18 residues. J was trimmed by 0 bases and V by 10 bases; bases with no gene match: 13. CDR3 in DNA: TGTGCCACCTCCTTACGGACTAGCGGGCGCCCGAACACCGGGGAGCTGTTTTTT. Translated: CATSLRTSGRPNTGELFF.

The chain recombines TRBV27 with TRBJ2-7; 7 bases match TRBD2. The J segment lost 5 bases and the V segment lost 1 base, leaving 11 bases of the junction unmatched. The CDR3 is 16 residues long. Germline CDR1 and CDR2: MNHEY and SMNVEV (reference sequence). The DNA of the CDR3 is TGTGCCAGCAGTTTATTTGATAGTCCGGGGACTAACGAGCAGTACTTC. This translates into CASSLFDSPGTNEQYF.

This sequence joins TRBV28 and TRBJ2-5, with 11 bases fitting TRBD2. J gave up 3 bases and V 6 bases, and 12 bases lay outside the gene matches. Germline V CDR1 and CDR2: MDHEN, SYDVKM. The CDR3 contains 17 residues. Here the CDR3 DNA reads TGTGCCAGCAGCTACATTTGGGGACTAGCGGCTAAAGAGACCCAGTACTTC. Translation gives CASSYIWGLAAKETQYF.

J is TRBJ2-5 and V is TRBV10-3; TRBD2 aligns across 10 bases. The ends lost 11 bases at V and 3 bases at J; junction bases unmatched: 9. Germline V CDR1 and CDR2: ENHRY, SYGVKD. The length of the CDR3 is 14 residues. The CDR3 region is CALTSGALEETQYF. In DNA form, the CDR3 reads TGTGCCCTCACTAGCGGGGCCCTAGAAGAGACCCAGTACTTC.

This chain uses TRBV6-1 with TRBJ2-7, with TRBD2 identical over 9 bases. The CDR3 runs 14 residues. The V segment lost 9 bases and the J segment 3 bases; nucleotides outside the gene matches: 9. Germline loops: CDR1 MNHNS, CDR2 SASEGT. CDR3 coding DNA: TGTGCCAGTCTAGCCGGGACTAGCATCTACGAGCAGTACTTC. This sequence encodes CASLAGTSIYEQYF.

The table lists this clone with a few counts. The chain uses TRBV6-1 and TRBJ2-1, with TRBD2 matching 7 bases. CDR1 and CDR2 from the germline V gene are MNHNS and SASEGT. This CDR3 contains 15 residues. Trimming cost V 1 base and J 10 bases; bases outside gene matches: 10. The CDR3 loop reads CASSEGRAGAREQFF. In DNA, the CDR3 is TGTGCCAGCAGTGAAGGAAGGGCGGGAGCTCGCGAGCAGTTCTTC.

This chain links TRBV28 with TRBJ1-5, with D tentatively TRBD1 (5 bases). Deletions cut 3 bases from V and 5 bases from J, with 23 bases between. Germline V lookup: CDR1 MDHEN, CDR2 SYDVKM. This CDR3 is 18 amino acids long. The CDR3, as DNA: TGTGCCAGCAGTTTTGAGATCCGGTCGGGGGAGGATGATCAGCCCCAGCATTTT. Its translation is CASSFEIRSGEDDQPQHF.

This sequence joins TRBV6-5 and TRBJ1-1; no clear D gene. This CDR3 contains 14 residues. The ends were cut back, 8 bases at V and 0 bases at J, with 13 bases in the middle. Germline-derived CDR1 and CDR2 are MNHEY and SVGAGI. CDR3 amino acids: CASGSPGMNTEAFF. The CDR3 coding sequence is TGTGCCAGCGGCTCTCCGGGGATGAACACTGAAGCTTTCTTT.

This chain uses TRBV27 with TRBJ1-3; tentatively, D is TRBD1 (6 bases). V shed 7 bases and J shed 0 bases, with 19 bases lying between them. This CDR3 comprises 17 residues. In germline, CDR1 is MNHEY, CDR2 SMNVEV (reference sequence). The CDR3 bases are TGTGCCAGCAAGGATTGGGGGCGAAGGAGCTCTGGAAACACCATATATTTT. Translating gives CASKDWGRRSSGNTIYF.

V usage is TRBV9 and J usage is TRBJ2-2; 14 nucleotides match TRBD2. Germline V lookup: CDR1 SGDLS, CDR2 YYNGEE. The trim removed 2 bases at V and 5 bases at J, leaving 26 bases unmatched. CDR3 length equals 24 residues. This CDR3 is CASSVPRQETGTSGRSIRTGELFF. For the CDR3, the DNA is TGTGCCAGCAGCGTCCCGCGACAAGAGACCGGGACTAGCGGGAGATCGATTCGGACCGGGGAGCTGTTTTTT.

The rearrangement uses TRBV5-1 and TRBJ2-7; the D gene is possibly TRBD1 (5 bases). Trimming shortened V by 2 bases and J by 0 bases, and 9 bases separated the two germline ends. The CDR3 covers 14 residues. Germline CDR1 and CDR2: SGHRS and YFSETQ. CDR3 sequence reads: CASSFADISYEQYF. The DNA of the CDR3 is TGCGCCAGCAGCTTCGCGGACATCTCCTACGAGCAGTACTTC.

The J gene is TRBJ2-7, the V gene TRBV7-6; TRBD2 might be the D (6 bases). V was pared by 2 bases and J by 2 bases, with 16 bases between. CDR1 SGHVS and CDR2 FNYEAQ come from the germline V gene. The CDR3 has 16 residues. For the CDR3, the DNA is TGTGCCAGCAGCTTAAGTCCCCCGGGGGTTCCCTACGAGCAGTACTTC. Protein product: CASSLSPPGVPYEQYF.

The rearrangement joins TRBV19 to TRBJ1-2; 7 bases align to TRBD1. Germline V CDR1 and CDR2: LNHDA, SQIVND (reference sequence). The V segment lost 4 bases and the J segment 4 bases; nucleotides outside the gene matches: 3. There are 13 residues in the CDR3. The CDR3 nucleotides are TGTGCCAGTAGTACGGACAGGAGCTATGGCTACACCTTC. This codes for CASSTDRSYGYTF. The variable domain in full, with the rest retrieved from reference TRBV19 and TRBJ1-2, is DGGITQSPKYLFRKEGQNVTLSCEQNLNHDAMYWYRQDPGQGLRLIYYSQIVNDFQKGDIAEGYSVSREKKESFPLTVTSAQKNPTAFYLCASSTDRSYGYTFGSGTRLTVV.

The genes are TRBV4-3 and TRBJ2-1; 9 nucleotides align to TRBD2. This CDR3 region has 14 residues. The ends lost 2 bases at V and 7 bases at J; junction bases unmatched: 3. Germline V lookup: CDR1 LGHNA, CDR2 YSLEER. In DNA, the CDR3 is TGCGCCAGCAGCCAAAGGAGCGGGAGGAATGAGCAGTTCTTC. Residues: CASSQRSGRNEQFF.